One and the same sample provided the 14 T cell receptor beta chains below, sequenced in a study of vaccination effects on CD4 cells after COVID-19. The protocol was immunoSEQ multiplex PCR, while the TCRdb copy is restricted to in-frame clones and leaves out a portion. The sample lists 30,000 or so clones; over 55% were seen once. The authors isolated CD4+ T cells after 10 days of culture. For these receptors, no antigen is known. The source was CD4+ T cells from PBMCs cultured without peptide, collected before COVID-19 vaccination. Receptors originate from a human donor who received a COVID-19 vaccine.

The rearrangement links TRBV19 to TRBJ1-5, with 12 nucleotides matching TRBD1. Unmatched junction bases numbered 6, after V lost 5 bases and J lost 1 base. The CDR3 consists of 17 residues. Germline values: CDR1 LNHDA, CDR2 SQIVND (reference sequence). The CDR3 loop is CASSPGQGARSNQPQHF. CDR3 nucleotide sequence: TGTGCCAGTAGTCCGGGACAGGGGGCTAGGAGCAATCAGCCCCAGCATTTT.

This clone was counted a few times. This sequence joins TRBV30 and TRBJ1-1; no firm D call. The CDR3 has 13 residues. Germline V lookup: CDR1 GTSNPN, CDR2 SVGIG (reference sequence). The V gene lost 0 bases and the J gene lost 0 bases, with 5 bases spanning the gap. In DNA form, the CDR3 reads TGTGCCTGGAGTGTAGAGCTGAACACTGAAGCTTTCTTT. Translation gives CAWSVELNTEAFF.

The rearrangement uses TRBV29-1 and TRBJ1-1, with a tentative D call TRBD1 (5 bases). Between the trimmed V and J ends, which lost 3 bases and 0 bases, there was a span of 11 bases. In germline, CDR1 is SQVTM, CDR2 ANQGSEA. This CDR3 contains 14 residues. The CDR3 here is CSVDRGRLNTEAFF. CDR3 sequence (DNA): TGCAGCGTTGACCGGGGCAGGTTGAACACTGAAGCTTTCTTT.

The chain is built from TRBV9 and TRBJ2-7; no definite D call. This CDR3 has 14 amino acids. The germline V gene has CDR1 SGDLS and CDR2 YYNGEE. Between the trimmed V and J ends, which lost 0 bases and 0 bases, there was a span of 7 bases. The DNA for the CDR3 is TGTGCCAGCAGCGTAGGGCAGAACTCCTACGAGCAGTACTTC. It encodes CASSVGQNSYEQYF.

The gene calls are TRBV28 and TRBJ2-2; 7 bases map to TRBD2. Germline lookup yields CDR1 MDHEN and CDR2 SYDVKM. The CDR3 runs 14 residues. Trimming took 6 bases from V and 6 from J; bases not matched to a gene: 7. CDR3 amino acids: CASSREDGAGELFF. The CDR3 DNA is TGTGCCAGCAGCCGGGAGGATGGGGCCGGGGAGCTGTTTTTT.

J is TRBJ2-7 and V is TRBV4-1; 7 bases align to TRBD2. Germline V CDR1 and CDR2: MGHRA, YSYEKL. V lost 1 base to trimming and J lost 1 base; unmatched junction nucleotides: 13. The CDR3 has 18 amino acids. The CDR3 bases are TGCGCCAGCAGCCAAGCACCTCCTGGCGGGGGAAATTCCTACGAGCAGTACTTC. Its translation is CASSQAPPGGGNSYEQYF.

A few counts support this clone. The V and J genes are TRBV10-1 and TRBJ1-5; 7 bases agree with TRBD1. V dropped 5 bases and J dropped 7; count of bases not matched to a gene: 8. Germline lookup yields CDR1 WNHNN and CDR2 SYGVQD (reference sequence). The CDR3 contains 14 residues. The CDR3 region has the DNA TGCGCCAGCAGTTCGGGACAGACGAGGCAGCCCCAGCATTTT. Translated, it gives CASSSGQTRQPQHF.

This clone was detected a few times. This chain links TRBV5-1 with TRBJ1-5; weak D call: TRBD1 (5 bases). The CDR3 covers 15 residues. CDR1 SGHRS and CDR2 YFSETQ come from the germline V gene. V lost 0 bases and J 3 bases, leaving 10 bases between the germline ends. The CDR3 nucleotides read TGCGCCAGCAGCTTGGCTGGGGGGATCAATCAGCCCCAGCATTTT. Protein product: CASSLAGGINQPQHF.

This clone was counted only a few times. The V gene is TRBV6-5, the J gene TRBJ2-7; 10 bases match TRBD1. After removal of 2 bases from V and 2 bases from J, the junction contained 0 bases not matched to a gene. Germline-derived CDR1 and CDR2 are MNHEY and SVGAGI. The CDR3 contains 14 residues. This chain's CDR3 is CASSYGTGAYEQYF. The CDR3 DNA reads as TGTGCCAGCAGTTACGGGACAGGGGCCTACGAGCAGTACTTC.

The chain combines TRBV7-9 with TRBJ1-1; D perhaps matches TRBD1 (5 bases). The germline V gene encodes CDR1 SEHNR and CDR2 FQNEAQ (reference sequence). The CDR3 runs to 14 residues. Trimming removed 8 bases from V and 0 bases from J, with 13 bases in between. DNA of the CDR3: TGTGCCAGCGGGGAGGGGCAGATGAACACTGAAGCTTTCTTT. It translates to CASGEGQMNTEAFF.

There are a few counts of this clone. The J gene is TRBJ1-5, the V gene TRBV29-1, with a tentative D call TRBD1 (5 bases). Trimming took off 4 bases at V and 4 bases at J, with 14 bases between the two ends. The CDR3 contains 14 residues. The V gene's germline CDR1 is SQVTM and CDR2 ANQGSEA. CDR3 DNA sequence: TGCAGCGTTGGTCCCGGGGGTAAAAATCAGCCCCAGCATTTT. Protein product: CSVGPGGKNQPQHF.

The chain employs TRBV11-1 and TRBJ1-1; D ambiguous. V lost 5 bases, J lost 1 base, and 8 bases lay in between. This CDR3 is built from 13 residues. The germline gives CDR1 SGHAT, CDR2 FQDESV (reference sequence). In DNA, the CDR3 is TGTGCCAGCAGCCATCGGGAGAACACTGAAGCTTTCTTT. As protein: CASSHRENTEAFF.

The chain uses TRBV30 and TRBJ1-2; TRBD1 is a possible D gene (5 bases). The CDR3 runs 14 residues. Germline V gives CDR1 GTSNPN, CDR2 SVGIG (reference sequence). Trimming took off 0 bases at V and 6 bases at J, with 14 bases between the two ends. CDR3 amino acids: CAWSVFRAGNGYTF. CDR3 DNA sequence: TGTGCCTGGAGTGTATTCAGGGCAGGTAATGGCTACACCTTC.

The chain links TRBV6-5 to TRBJ2-3, with 9 bases lining up with TRBD1. V trimming: 0 bases; J trimming: 4 bases; junction bases outside the gene matches: 5. CDR1 MNHEY and CDR2 SVGAGI come from the germline V gene. The CDR3 runs 16 residues. The CDR3 DNA reads TGTGCCAGCAGTTACTCGGGGACAGGGTTACCAGATACGCAGTATTTT. As protein: CASSYSGTGLPDTQYF.